Below are 27 T cell receptor beta chains sequenced from a single sample in a study of chemoradiotherapy in HPV16-positive cancers. The table came from immunoSEQ multiplex PCR; TCRdb's copy has only in-frame clones and leaves some out. The sample yields roughly 860 clones, around 95% seen once. The sequenced sample was tumor tissue, obtained from a patient who underwent chemoradiotherapy. The receptors originated from a human donor with HPV-associated anogenital cancer.

The V gene is TRBV7-2, the J gene TRBJ2-1; 9 positions agree with TRBD1. The CDR3 has 14 amino acids. Germline CDR1 reads SGHTA; CDR2 reads FQGNSA. The ends lost 5 bases at V and 9 bases at J; junction bases unmatched: 8. The CDR3 DNA sequence: TGTGCCAGCAGCAGAGGACAGGGGCAGAGTGAGCAGTTCTTC. Its protein product is CASSRGQGQSEQFF. The full variable domain, rest sourced from reference TRBV7-2 and TRBJ2-1, is GAGVSQSPSNKVTEKGKDVELRCDPISGHTALYWYRQSLGQGLEFLIYFQGNSAPDKSGLPSDRFSAERTGGSVSTLTIQRTQQEDSAVYLCASSRGQGQSEQFFGPGTRLTVL.

V and J are TRBV6-1 and TRBJ2-7; tentatively, D is TRBD2 (6 bases). V was clipped by 6 bases and J by 12 bases, with 24 bases between them. The germline gives CDR1 MNHNS, CDR2 SASEGT. There are 14 residues in the CDR3. The CDR3 here is CASSAIPGPGEAYF. The DNA of the CDR3 is TGTGCCAGCAGCGCGATACCGGGACCCGGGGAGGCGTACTTC.

V usage is TRBV6-5 and J usage is TRBJ2-3; the D gene is possibly TRBD1 (6 bases). CDR1 is MNHEY, CDR2 SVGAGI, per germline. The CDR3 consists of 12 residues. CDR3 amino acids: CATGQGTDTQYF. In DNA form, the CDR3 reads TGTGCTACAGGGCAGGGCACAGATACGCAGTATTTT.

J is TRBJ2-5 and V is TRBV5-5; TRBD1 matches at 8 bases. Trimming took 3 bases from V and 7 from J; bases not matched to a gene: 2. CDR1 and CDR2 from the germline V gene are SGHKS and YYEKEE (reference sequence). The CDR3 contains 12 residues. The CDR3 here is CASSSQGATQYF. CDR3 nucleotides: TGTGCCAGCAGCTCGCAGGGGGCGACCCAGTACTTC.

The chain has TRBV29-1 and TRBJ2-2, with 7 bases aligning to TRBD2. CDR3 length: 15 residues. V shed 1 base, J shed 1 base, and the junction held 3 bases outside the gene matches. Germline V gene sequence: CDR1 SQVTM, CDR2 ANQGSEA. The CDR3 protein is CSVEGAGENTGELFF. For the CDR3, the DNA is TGCAGCGTTGAAGGTGCGGGGGAGAACACCGGGGAGCTGTTTTTT.

V usage is TRBV7-3 and J usage is TRBJ2-5; 8 nucleotides agree with TRBD1. The V and J ends lost 5 bases and 2 bases, in that order; junction bases with no gene match: 1. The CDR3 is made up of 13 amino acids. CDR1 and CDR2 from the germline V gene are SGHTA and FQGTGA. For the CDR3, the DNA is TGTGCCAGCAGCGACAGGGGTCAAGAGACCCAGTACTTC. This sequence encodes CASSDRGQETQYF.

The V call is TRBV5-1, the J call TRBJ2-3, with 12 bases lining up with TRBD2. The CDR3 extends over 16 amino acids. V shed 0 bases, J shed 6 bases, and the junction held 5 bases outside the gene matches. Looked up from germline, CDR1 is SGHRS and CDR2 is YFSETQ. The CDR3 coding sequence is TGCGCCAGCAGCTTGGGGGCTAGCGGGGGGGACGATACGCAGTATTTT. This sequence encodes CASSLGASGGDDTQYF. The full variable domain, rest sourced from reference TRBV5-1 and TRBJ2-3, is KAGVTQTPRYLIKTRGQQVTLSCSPISGHRSVSWYQQTPGQGLQFLFEYFSETQRNKGNFPGRFSGRQFSNSRSEMNVSTLELGDSALYLCASSLGASGGDDTQYFGPGTRLTVL.

This clone occurred once. The chain couples TRBV6-4 to TRBJ2-1; D possibly corresponds to TRBD2 (5 bases). V was clipped by 11 bases and J by 4 bases, with 21 bases between them. The CDR3 covers 15 residues. The germline gives CDR1 MRHNA, CDR2 SNTAGT. The CDR3 spells CAASDLSGKYNEQFF. In DNA form, the CDR3 reads TGTGCCGCATCCGATTTGTCGGGGAAATACAATGAGCAGTTCTTC.

The CDR3 DNA reads as TGTGCCAGCAGCATACCACAGGGTGAAGCTTTCTTT. This codes for CASSIPQGEAFF. This chain joins TRBV11-2 and TRBJ1-1; tentative D call: TRBD1 (6 bases). CDR3 size: 12 residues. Trimming took 5 bases from V and 7 from J, leaving 11 bases between them. Germline V CDR1 and CDR2: SGHAT, FQNNGV.

This chain uses TRBV5-4 with TRBJ2-7; no reliable D call. This CDR3 is 13 amino acids long. Per germline, CDR1 SGHNT and CDR2 YYREEE (reference sequence). Trimming took off 0 bases at V and 6 bases at J, with 10 bases between the two ends. CDR3 in DNA: TGTGCCAGCAGCTTGGGTGGGGTTCCCGAGCAGTACTTC. The encoded protein is CASSLGGVPEQYF.

The chain recombines TRBV9 with TRBJ2-7; either TRBD1 or TRBD2 may supply D (5 bases each). The germline CDR1 and CDR2 sequences are SGDLS and YYNGEE. V lost 2 bases and J lost 6, with 12 bases in between. The CDR3 is 13 amino acids. CDR3 amino acids: CASSVFSGTEQYF. CDR3 DNA sequence: TGTGCCAGCAGCGTTTTCTCTGGGACCGAGCAGTACTTC.

The V call is TRBV4-1, the J call TRBJ2-1, with D maybe TRBD2 (6 bases). The CDR3 has 14 residues. Looked up from germline, CDR1 is MGHRA and CDR2 is YSYEKL. Trimming took 3 bases from V and 9 from J, leaving 15 bases between them. The CDR3 nucleotides are TGCGCCAGCAGCCAGACTTATGGGGGGTTTGAGCAGTTCTTC. This codes for CASSQTYGGFEQFF.

V gene TRBV5-6 combines with J gene TRBJ1-2; no clear D. Between the trimmed V and J ends, which lost 5 bases and 4 bases, there was a span of 24 bases. There are 17 residues in the CDR3. Germline CDR1 SGHDT, CDR2 YYEEEE. In nucleotides, the CDR3 is TGTGCCAGCAGGACCCCCTACCGATCGGCAGACATCTATGGCTACACCTTC. Translating it yields CASRTPYRSADIYGYTF.

The chain recombines TRBV5-1 with TRBJ2-2; perhaps D is TRBD1 or TRBD2 (5 bases each). V was cut by 0 bases and J by 0 bases, with 15 bases left in between. The CDR3 covers 18 residues. Germline values: CDR1 SGHRS, CDR2 YFSETQ. CDR3 protein: CASSLEGMQGANTGELFF. The CDR3 nucleotides read TGCGCCAGCAGCTTGGAAGGTATGCAGGGAGCGAACACCGGGGAGCTGTTTTTT. Supplemented by reference TRBV5-1 and TRBJ2-2, the full variable domain reads KAGVTQTPRYLIKTRGQQVTLSCSPISGHRSVSWYQQTPGQGLQFLFEYFSETQRNKGNFPGRFSGRQFSNSRSEMNVSTLELGDSALYLCASSLEGMQGANTGELFFGEGSRLTVL.

The chain couples TRBV2 to TRBJ1-6; D uncertain. Germline CDR1 and CDR2: SNHLY and FYNNEI. The V gene lost 1 base and the J gene lost 1 base, with 5 bases spanning the gap. CDR3 length equals 15 residues. As DNA, the CDR3 is TGTGCCAGCAGTGAAGGAGGGTCCTATAATTCACCCCTCCACTTT. Encoded protein: CASSEGGSYNSPLHF.

CDR3 DNA: TGCAGCGTTTTCCGGGATCTTAACACTGAAGCTTTCTTT. This sequence encodes CSVFRDLNTEAFF. The chain couples TRBV29-1 to TRBJ1-1; D is ambiguous. V was trimmed by 5 bases and J by 2 bases, leaving 12 bases between them. The CDR3 runs 13 residues. CDR1 is SQVTM and CDR2 is ANQGSEA in the germline V gene.

The rearrangement joins TRBV11-2 to TRBJ1-1; 8 nucleotides match TRBD1. V shed 3 bases and J 1 base; nucleotides not matched to a gene: 1. Germline CDR1 SGHAT, CDR2 FQNNGV. This CDR3 region has 14 residues. CDR3 DNA sequence: TGTGCCAGCAGCTTCGGACAGGGGAACACTGAAGCTTTCTTT. It encodes CASSFGQGNTEAFF.

The chain links TRBV19 to TRBJ1-6; 7 bases align to TRBD1. This CDR3 comprises 12 residues. Germline V lookup: CDR1 LNHDA, CDR2 SQIVND (reference sequence). The V gene end was trimmed by 7 bases and the J gene end by 8 bases; junction bases not matched to a gene: 2. The CDR3 sequence is CASNGQDSPLHF. CDR3 in DNA: TGTGCCAGTAACGGACAGGATTCACCCCTCCACTTT.

The chain couples TRBV6-1 to TRBJ1-6; D is perhaps TRBD1 (6 bases). The CDR3 spans 15 residues. Germline loops: CDR1 MNHNS, CDR2 SASEGT. Trimming shortened V by 3 bases and J by 10 bases, and 16 bases separated the two germline ends. DNA for the CDR3: TGTGCCAGCAGTGAGGAACAGGGCTCTGGATCACCCCTCCACTTT. Its translation is CASSEEQGSGSPLHF.

The V and J genes are TRBV5-3 and TRBJ1-4; D not resolved. TRBV5-3 is identified as an open reading frame with a role that is uncertain. The CDR3 length is 16 residues. Trimming left V 3 bases short and J 8 bases short, with 20 bases between. The CDR3 DNA reads TGTGCCAGAAGCTCCCGAAAGGAGACCCGGGAAGAAAAACTGTTTTTT. Encoded protein: CARSSRKETREEKLFF.

The count of this clone is one. The CDR3 coding sequence is TGTGCCAGCAGCTTTAGCGGGGGAAGCACAGATACGCAGTATTTT. Its translation: CASSFSGGSTDTQYF. V is TRBV7-3 and J is TRBJ2-3, with 9 bases fitting TRBD2. J lost 0 bases, V lost 3 bases, and 1 base had no gene match. The V gene's germline CDR1 is SGHTA and CDR2 FQGTGA. CDR3 length equals 15 residues.

This rearrangement joins TRBV5-8 to TRBJ2-3; D might be TRBD1 (5 bases). This CDR3 region has 16 residues. V gave up 0 bases and J gave up 4 bases, with 15 bases separating them. Germline V CDR1 and CDR2: SGHTS, YDEGEE. The CDR3 here is CASSLEGRVLADTQYF. CDR3 bases: TGTGCCAGCAGCTTGGAGGGCAGGGTTTTAGCAGATACGCAGTATTTT.

V usage is TRBV4-1 and J usage is TRBJ2-3; D not resolved. V was trimmed by 2 bases and J by 5 bases, leaving 5 bases between them. The CDR3 runs 12 residues. The germline CDR1 and CDR2 sequences are MGHRA and YSYEKL. In DNA form, the CDR3 reads TGCGCCAGCAGCCAAACGGGAGATACGCAGTATTTT. Translating gives CASSQTGDTQYF.

V gene TRBV11-2 combines with J gene TRBJ2-7; TRBD2 agrees at 9 bases. J gave up 2 bases and V 1 base, and 3 bases lay outside the gene matches. CDR1 is SGHAT, CDR2 FQNNGV, per germline. The CDR3 length is 15 residues. CDR3 bases: TGTGCCAGCAGCTTAGGGGCGGGGGGGACCTACGAGCAGTACTTC. Translating it yields CASSLGAGGTYEQYF. The whole variable domain, remainder taken from reference TRBV11-2 and TRBJ2-7, is EAGVAQSPRYKIIEKRQSVAFWCNPISGHATLYWYQQILGQGPKLLIQFQNNGVVDDSQLPKDRFSAERLKGVDSTLKIQPAKLEDSAVYLCASSLGAGGTYEQYFGPGTRLTVT.

The rearrangement uses TRBV28 and TRBJ1-2, with D unresolved. Trimming shortened V by 5 bases and J by 2 bases, and 12 bases separated the two germline ends. The CDR3 spans 14 residues. Germline V gives CDR1 MDHEN, CDR2 SYDVKM. CDR3 amino acids: CASSASSGNYGYTF. For the CDR3, the DNA is TGTGCCAGCAGTGCTTCTTCGGGAAACTATGGCTACACCTTC.

The chain couples TRBV7-9 to TRBJ2-3; 11 bases are shared with TRBD2. The CDR3 extends over 17 amino acids. Trimming took 7 bases from V and 0 from J; bases not matched to a gene: 9. Germline V lookup: CDR1 SEHNR, CDR2 FQNEAQ (reference sequence). The CDR3 sequence: CASTRNRLAGSTDTQYF. In DNA, the CDR3 is TGTGCCAGCACCCGAAATCGACTAGCGGGGAGCACAGATACGCAGTATTTT. The whole variable domain, filled in from reference TRBV7-9 and TRBJ2-3, reads DTGVSQNPRHKITKRGQNVTFRCDPISEHNRLYWYRQTLGQGPEFLTYFQNEAQLEKSRLLSDRFSAERPKGSFSTLEIQRTEQGDSAMYLCASTRNRLAGSTDTQYFGPGTRLTVL.

The chain carries TRBV10-2 and TRBJ2-5; 12 nucleotides line up with TRBD2. The germline CDR1 and CDR2 sequences are WSHSY and SAAADI. With 3 bases clipped from V and 1 base from J, the junction kept 3 bases outside the gene matches. This CDR3 region has 16 residues. The DNA for the CDR3 is TGCGCCAGCAGTGACCTAGCGGGGGGGGTCCAAGAGACCCAGTACTTC. This gives the protein CASSDLAGGVQETQYF.